The clone carrying this T cell receptor beta chain has just a few counts. This specimen belongs to a study of CD8+ T cells in alopecia areata. Study details: Tofacitinib administration to treated patients was oral, at 5 to 10 mg twice daily.

Investigators isolated RNA and reverse transcribed it into cDNA to act as the sequencing template. TCRdb keeps only in-frame clones here, not all; method: immunoSEQ multiplex PCR. The sample lists more than 200,000 clones, under 70% seen once, with approximately 1.2% in the top ten. There are 14 residues in the CDR3. Trimming left V 5 bases short and J 2 bases short, with 12 bases between. Germline values: CDR1 SQVTM, CDR2 ANQGSEA. The sample consisted of CD4+ T cells sorted from blood, taken at week 0. This clonotype was sampled from a human donor with alopecia areata. The rearrangement uses TRBV29-1 and TRBJ2-2; no clear D. The CDR3 loop reads CSVRSVVNTGELFF. CDR3 sequence (DNA): TGCAGCGTTCGGTCGGTCGTTAACACCGGGGAGCTGTTTTTT.